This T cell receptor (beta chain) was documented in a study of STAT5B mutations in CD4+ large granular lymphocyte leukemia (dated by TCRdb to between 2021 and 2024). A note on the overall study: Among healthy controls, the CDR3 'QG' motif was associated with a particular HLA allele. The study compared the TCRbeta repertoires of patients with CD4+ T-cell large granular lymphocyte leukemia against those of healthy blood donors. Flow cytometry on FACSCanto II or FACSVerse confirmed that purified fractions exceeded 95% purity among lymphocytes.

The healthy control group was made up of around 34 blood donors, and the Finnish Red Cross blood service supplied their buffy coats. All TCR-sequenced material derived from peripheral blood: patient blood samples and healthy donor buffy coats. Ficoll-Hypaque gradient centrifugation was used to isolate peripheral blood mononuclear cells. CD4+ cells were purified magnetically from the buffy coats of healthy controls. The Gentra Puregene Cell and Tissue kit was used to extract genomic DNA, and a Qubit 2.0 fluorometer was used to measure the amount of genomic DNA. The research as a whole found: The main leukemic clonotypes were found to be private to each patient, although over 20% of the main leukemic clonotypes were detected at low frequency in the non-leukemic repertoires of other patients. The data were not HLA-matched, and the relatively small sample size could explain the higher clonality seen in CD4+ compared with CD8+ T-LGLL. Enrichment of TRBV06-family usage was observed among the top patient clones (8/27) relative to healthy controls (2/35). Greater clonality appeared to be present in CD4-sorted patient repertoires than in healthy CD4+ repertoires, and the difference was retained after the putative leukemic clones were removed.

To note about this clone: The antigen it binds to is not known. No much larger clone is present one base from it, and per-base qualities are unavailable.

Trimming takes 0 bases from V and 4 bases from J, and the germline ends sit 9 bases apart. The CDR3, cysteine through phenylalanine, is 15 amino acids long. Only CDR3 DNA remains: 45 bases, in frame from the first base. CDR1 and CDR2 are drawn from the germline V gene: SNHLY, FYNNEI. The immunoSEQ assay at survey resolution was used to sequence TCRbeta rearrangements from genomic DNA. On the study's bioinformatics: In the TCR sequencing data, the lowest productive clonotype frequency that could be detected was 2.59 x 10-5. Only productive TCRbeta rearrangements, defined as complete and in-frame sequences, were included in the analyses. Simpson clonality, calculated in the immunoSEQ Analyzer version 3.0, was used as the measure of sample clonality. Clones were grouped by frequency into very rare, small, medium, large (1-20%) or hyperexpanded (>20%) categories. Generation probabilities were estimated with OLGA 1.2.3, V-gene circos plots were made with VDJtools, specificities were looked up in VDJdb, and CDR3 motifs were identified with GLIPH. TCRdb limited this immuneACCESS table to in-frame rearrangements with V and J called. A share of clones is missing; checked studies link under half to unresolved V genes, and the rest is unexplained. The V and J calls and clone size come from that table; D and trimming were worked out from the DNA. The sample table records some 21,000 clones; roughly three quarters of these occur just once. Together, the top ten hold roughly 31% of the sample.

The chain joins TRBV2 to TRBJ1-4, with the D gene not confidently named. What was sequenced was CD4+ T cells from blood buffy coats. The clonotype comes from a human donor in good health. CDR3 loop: CASSEARGVNEKLFF. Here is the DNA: TGTGCCAGCAGTGAAGCGCGTGGGGTTAATGAAAAACTGTTTTTT.